The 9 T cell receptor beta chains reported below all come from one sample, sequenced in a study of graft-versus-host responses after intestinal transplantation. Repertoires were generated with immunoSEQ multiplex PCR, while TCRdb's copy carries only in-frame clones and drops some. The table records 100,000 or so clones, 85% to 95% of them present only once. For these TCRs, the target antigens are not known. The sequencing used unstimulated CD8+ T cells sorted from spleen or lymph node cells, collected before intestinal transplant. The receptor source for this set is a human donor who received an intestinal transplant.

The rearrangement joins TRBV9 to TRBJ2-1, with D perhaps matching TRBD2 (6 bases). V was trimmed by 5 bases and J by 3 bases, leaving 18 bases between them. The CDR3 loop spans 16 amino acids. Germline V gene lookup returns CDR1 SGDLS and CDR2 YYNGEE. The CDR3 reads CASSAGTGTHYNEQFF. The CDR3 coding sequence is TGTGCCAGCAGTGCCGGTACCGGGACTCACTACAATGAGCAGTTCTTC.

This CDR3 reads CASSSGPGLGYTF. For the CDR3, the DNA is TGTGCCAGCAGTTCGGGACCGGGACTTGGCTACACCTTC. The chain carries TRBV27 and TRBJ1-2; possible D gene TRBD1, 5 bases. V was pared by 4 bases and J by 7 bases, with 13 bases between. The CDR3 contains 13 residues. CDR1 and CDR2 (germline): MNHEY, SMNVEV (reference sequence).

The chain recombines TRBV5-4 with TRBJ1-2; TRBD1 matches 11 bases. V lost 7 bases to trimming and J lost 7 bases; unmatched junction nucleotides: 6. The CDR3 runs to 13 residues. Germline CDR1 SGHNT, CDR2 YYREEE (reference sequence). This chain's CDR3 is CASLGDRGVGYTF. The CDR3 DNA reads as TGTGCCAGCTTAGGGGACAGGGGGGTTGGCTACACCTTC.

The rearrangement uses TRBV15 and TRBJ1-1; D gene uncertain. In germline, CDR1 is LNHNV, CDR2 YYDKDF (reference sequence). The CDR3 totals 14 residues. V lost 5 bases and J lost 1, with 11 bases in between. The CDR3 region has the DNA TGTGCCACCAGCCCCTCGCCGGGGAACACTGAAGCTTTCTTT. It is translated as CATSPSPGNTEAFF.

V is TRBV7-9 and J is TRBJ2-3, with 10 bases identical to TRBD2. The V gene end was trimmed by 2 bases and the J gene end by 4 bases; junction bases not matched to a gene: 9. Per the germline V gene, CDR1 is SEHNR and CDR2 is FQNEAQ (reference sequence). CDR3 length: 17 residues. The CDR3 sequence: CASSLQSGGAQADTQYF. The CDR3 nucleotides read TGTGCCAGCAGCTTACAAAGCGGGGGGGCCCAAGCAGATACGCAGTATTTT.

The chain employs TRBV9 and TRBJ2-7, with D tentatively TRBD2 (5 bases). This CDR3 region has 11 residues. V lost 3 bases, J lost 6 bases, and 7 bases lay in between. Germline CDR1 reads SGDLS; CDR2 reads YYNGEE. The CDR3 DNA reads TGTGCCAGCAGCGCCGGAGGCGAGCAGTACTTC. Its translation is CASSAGGEQYF.

This clone was seen only a few times. As DNA, the CDR3 is TGTGCCAGCAGCGCCGGGACAGACTACGAGCAGTACTTC. As protein: CASSAGTDYEQYF. This rearrangement joins TRBV7-2 to TRBJ2-7; 7 nucleotides agree with TRBD1. The V gene end was trimmed by 5 bases and the J gene end by 3 bases; junction bases not matched to a gene: 4. The CDR3 has 13 amino acids. Germline loops: CDR1 SGHTA, CDR2 FQGNSA.

This chain links TRBV2 with TRBJ2-3; 13 bases agree with TRBD2. Germline V lookup: CDR1 SNHLY, CDR2 FYNNEI. V lost 0 bases to trimming and J lost 2 bases; unmatched junction nucleotides: 11. This CDR3 is built from 20 residues. CDR3 in amino acids: CASSEAGLAGDPTNTDTQYF. CDR3 bases: TGTGCCAGCAGTGAAGCTGGACTAGCGGGGGACCCGACCAACACAGATACGCAGTATTTT.

V is TRBV27 and J is TRBJ1-1; the D is unclear. The CDR3 consists of 19 residues. Germline V gene data show CDR1 as MNHEY and CDR2 as SMNVEV (reference sequence). V lost 0 bases, J lost 0 bases, and 20 bases lay in between. Written as DNA, the CDR3 is TGTGCCAGCAGTTTATCTCCGTTGGAGGATAGGAGAATGAACACTGAAGCTTTCTTT. It specifies CASSLSPLEDRRMNTEAFF.